This T cell receptor beta chain comes out of a study of memory B cells and T cells in multiple sclerosis. For this clone: What it recognizes is unknown.

The CDR3 consists of 15 residues. V lost 4 bases, J lost 5 bases, and 9 bases stayed unmatched. CDR1 is PRHDT, CDR2 FYEKMQ, per germline (reference sequence). Libraries were prepared by immunoSEQ multiplex PCR; TCRdb keeps only in-frame clonotypes and omits some of them. The data hold about 32,000 clones, with 86% observed a single time. The study's findings and limits: Compartments had unequal clone-set sizes, affecting shared clonotype counts.

Separate sequencing covered autoproliferating (CFSE-dim) and non-proliferating (CFSE-high) T cells from stimulus-free culture. Pooled replicate wells came from 50 million to 60 million CFSE-labeled PBMCs cultured roughly seven days without stimulus. V gene TRBV13 combines with J gene TRBJ2-5; 8 bases are shared with TRBD2. The TCR originated in a human donor with multiple sclerosis. The sequencing input was PBMCs from blood kept in culture. CDR3 nucleotide sequence: TGTGCCAGCAGCTCCTCGAGGCGGGAGGAGGAGACCCAGTACTTC. The encoded protein is CASSSSRREEETQYF.